Below are 24 T cell receptor beta chains sequenced from a single sample in a study of Tregs in tolerant kidney transplant recipients. No antigen is known for these receptors. Produced via immunoSEQ multiplex PCR; TCRdb's table is partial and in-frame only. The top ten clones hold around 21% of a sample with approximately 1,700 clones, under 60% of them seen once. The sample was Tregs from blood cultured with allogeneic cells. Receptors originate from a human donor in good health.

Within the sample, this clone is medium-sized. For the CDR3, the DNA is TGTGCCAGCAGTTTCAACCGACGTGAAGGGACCCAGTACTTC. This sequence encodes CASSFNRREGTQYF. The V and J genes are TRBV27 and TRBJ2-5; D not certain. Trimming removed 3 bases at V and 7 bases at J, with 15 bases between. The CDR3 sequence is 14 residues long. The germline gives CDR1 MNHEY, CDR2 SMNVEV (reference sequence).

CDR3 sequence: CASSRSGGASNEQFF. The CDR3 DNA sequence: TGTGCCAGCAGCCGGAGCGGGGGGGCTAGCAATGAGCAGTTCTTC. V gene TRBV14 combines with J gene TRBJ2-1; 10 bases line up with TRBD2. There are 15 residues in the CDR3. CDR1 and CDR2 (germline): SGHDN, FVKESK. V lost 4 bases to trimming and J lost 6 bases; unmatched junction nucleotides: 6.

This clone rates as medium-sized. The CDR3: CSVRHRRDSREQYF. The CDR3 region has the DNA TGCAGCGTCAGACATCGGAGGGACTCTCGGGAGCAGTACTTC. The rearrangement links TRBV29-1 to TRBJ2-7, with a possible D match to TRBD2 (6 bases). From germline, CDR1 is SQVTM and CDR2 ANQGSEA. This CDR3 has 14 residues. Trimming removed 6 bases at V and 7 bases at J, with 22 bases between.

V usage is TRBV11-3 and J usage is TRBJ2-5; TRBD2 matches 7 bases. CDR3 size: 15 residues. Germline CDR1 is SGHNT and CDR2 is YENEEA. V shed 3 bases and J 5 bases; nucleotides not matched to a gene: 9. CDR3 in DNA: TGTGCCAGCAGCTTCACGAAGGCGGGAGAGGAGACCCAGTACTTC. It yields the protein CASSFTKAGEETQYF.

By share, this clone counts as large. This chain links TRBV6-5 with TRBJ2-7, with no clear D. This CDR3 region has 11 residues. Germline CDR1 reads MNHEY; CDR2 reads SVGAGI. Trimming stripped 2 bases from V and 5 bases from J, with 4 bases between. The CDR3 loop is CASSYGHEQYF. The CDR3 nucleotides read TGTGCCAGCAGTTACGGGCACGAGCAGTACTTC.

The chain combines TRBV4-1 with TRBJ1-2; D not resolved. Germline V lookup: CDR1 MGHRA, CDR2 YSYEKL. This CDR3 is 11 amino acids long. V was shortened by 7 bases and J by 8 bases, with 11 bases between the two germline ends. The CDR3 DNA reads as TGCGCCAGCAACGGGCTCGGCGGCTACACCTTC. It encodes CASNGLGGYTF.

V and J are TRBV4-2 and TRBJ2-7; 7 bases match TRBD2. Looked up from germline, CDR1 is LGHNA and CDR2 is YNFKEQ. The J segment lost 3 bases and the V segment lost 5 bases, leaving 4 bases of the junction unmatched. This CDR3 region has 13 residues. CDR3 residues: CASSLGEGYEQYF. CDR3 nucleotides: TGTGCCAGCAGCTTGGGGGAGGGCTACGAGCAGTACTTC.

The rearrangement uses TRBV7-9 and TRBJ1-1; possible D gene TRBD1, 5 bases. Per germline, CDR1 SEHNR and CDR2 FQNEAQ (reference sequence). V gave up 1 base and J gave up 6 bases, with 9 bases separating them. The CDR3 covers 13 residues. In DNA, the CDR3 is TGTGCCAGCAGCTTAGGGTCGGGGGCTGAAGCTTTCTTT. Its translation is CASSLGSGAEAFF.

A remark on this clone: The DNA is left out, because the CDR3 cannot be placed on it with certainty; the CDR3 is given as TCRdb lists it. This chain connects TRBV15 to TRBJ1-4; TRBD1, the table's D call, lacks a check against the DNA. The CDR3 spans 16 residues, counting both ends. Looked up from germline, CDR1 is LNHNV and CDR2 is YYDKDF (reference sequence). The CDR3: CATSRASGQLMKNCFF.

This chain connects TRBV7-2 to TRBJ2-1; D is ambiguous. Trimming pared 2 bases from V and 8 bases from J, leaving 13 bases between. Germline V gene data show CDR1 as SGHTA and CDR2 as FQGNSA. This CDR3 has 14 residues. CDR3: CASSLLGPVDEQFF. CDR3 nucleotide sequence: TGTGCCAGCAGCTTACTTGGACCCGTGGATGAGCAGTTCTTC.

V is TRBV27 and J is TRBJ1-2; TRBD1 matches at 8 bases. J lost 4 bases, V lost 3 bases, and 13 bases had no gene match. The CDR3 is 17 residues long. Germline V gene sequence: CDR1 MNHEY, CDR2 SMNVEV (reference sequence). The CDR3 sequence is CASSFLAGGLSPYGYTF. Here the CDR3 DNA reads TGTGCCAGCAGTTTCCTTGCAGGGGGCCTATCCCCCTATGGCTACACCTTC.

The V and J genes are TRBV7-2 and TRBJ1-3; no clear D gene. There are 17 residues in the CDR3. V was clipped by 5 bases and J by 4 bases, with 21 bases between them. The germline CDR1 and CDR2 sequences are SGHTA and FQGNSA. Written as DNA, the CDR3 is TGTGCCAGCAGCCCCGCCGAGCCCACAGCCTACGGAAACACCATATATTTT. Amino acid sequence: CASSPAEPTAYGNTIYF.

A few counts support this clone. This chain uses TRBV4-3 with TRBJ2-7; tentative D call: TRBD1 (6 bases). The V gene lost 1 base and the J gene lost 6 bases, with 13 bases spanning the gap. The germline gives CDR1 LGHNA, CDR2 YSLEER. CDR3 size: 14 residues. The CDR3 here is CASSQATVGGEQYF. In DNA form, the CDR3 reads TGCGCCAGCAGCCAAGCGACCGTAGGGGGCGAGCAGTACTTC.

The chain uses TRBV29-1 and TRBJ2-7; TRBD1 might be the D (5 bases). Germline V lookup: CDR1 SQVTM, CDR2 ANQGSEA. Trimming pared 5 bases from V and 6 bases from J, leaving 14 bases between. This CDR3 region has 12 residues. This CDR3 reads CSVRVRVGEQYF. The CDR3 DNA reads as TGCAGCGTTCGGGTCAGGGTAGGCGAGCAGTACTTC.

The chain uses TRBV7-2 and TRBJ2-7; D tentatively reads TRBD1 or TRBD2 (5 bases each). V lost 3 bases to trimming and J lost 5 bases, with 17 bases between them. This CDR3 spans 15 amino acids. CDR1 and CDR2 (germline): SGHTA, FQGNSA. The CDR3 coding sequence is TGTGCCAGCAGCTTGGGACCGAGAGTGGGCGACGAGCAGTACTTC. Translating gives CASSLGPRVGDEQYF.

The chain carries TRBV18 and TRBJ2-7, with a weak D call TRBD1 (5 bases). The CDR3 contains 15 residues. In germline, CDR1 is KGHSH, CDR2 LQKENI. Trimming cost V 0 bases and J 0 bases, with 9 bases left between them. This CDR3 reads CASSPPRDSSYEQYF. The CDR3 nucleotides are TGTGCCAGCTCACCACCGCGTGACAGCTCCTACGAGCAGTACTTC.

The V and J genes are TRBV30 and TRBJ2-3; no definite D call. The germline V gene has CDR1 GTSNPN and CDR2 SVGIG (reference sequence). The CDR3 extends over 11 amino acids. The ends were cut back, 0 bases at V and 6 bases at J, with 4 bases in the middle. In nucleotides, the CDR3 is TGTGCCTGGAGTGTAGGGGATACGCAGTATTTT. This translates into CAWSVGDTQYF.

In its sample, this clone was seen a few times. Here the CDR3 reads CAIRTGTGVAGELFF. The DNA of the CDR3 is TGTGCCATCAGGACAGGGACAGGCGTGGCCGGGGAGCTGTTTTTT. V and J are TRBV6-1 and TRBJ2-2, with TRBD1 identical over 8 bases. Trimming cost V 10 bases and J 6 bases; bases outside gene matches: 13. Looked up from germline, CDR1 is MNHNS and CDR2 is SASEGT. The CDR3 has 15 amino acids.

This clone came up a few times. As DNA, the CDR3 is TGTGCCAGCAGTCTAGCTCGGACCTATGGCTACACCTTC. Translated: CASSLARTYGYTF. The chain uses TRBV7-2 and TRBJ1-2, with D uncertain. The CDR3 contains 13 residues. Trimming took 6 bases from V and 4 from J, leaving 12 bases between them. The germline gives CDR1 SGHTA, CDR2 FQGNSA. Filled out from reference TRBV7-2 and TRBJ1-2, the complete variable domain reads GAGVSQSPSNKVTEKGKDVELRCDPISGHTALYWYRQSLGQGLEFLIYFQGNSAPDKSGLPSDRFSAERTGGSVSTLTIQRTQQEDSAVYLCASSLARTYGYTFGSGTRLTVV.

This clone was counted once. The J gene is TRBJ2-1, the V gene TRBV18; D may be TRBD2 (5 bases). The ends were cut back, 4 bases at V and 0 bases at J, with 10 bases in the middle. This CDR3 has 15 amino acids. The germline CDR1 and CDR2 sequences are KGHSH and LQKENI. CDR3 bases: TGTGCCAGCTCACTTAGCGTGAGCTCCTACAATGAGCAGTTCTTC. Protein sequence: CASSLSVSSYNEQFF.

This clone was seen only a few times. The chain joins TRBV7-2 to TRBJ1-2; D remains ambiguous. The CDR3 totals 15 residues. V was clipped by 6 bases and J by 4 bases, with 18 bases between them. Germline V gene lookup returns CDR1 SGHTA and CDR2 FQGNSA. The CDR3 protein is CASSRIRGLGYGYTF. The CDR3 nucleotides are TGTGCCAGCAGTCGGATCCGTGGGCTTGGCTATGGCTACACCTTC.

This clone appeared a few times. The chain employs TRBV4-1 and TRBJ1-2; D is perhaps TRBD1 (6 bases). Germline V gene lookup returns CDR1 MGHRA and CDR2 YSYEKL. The length of the CDR3 is 14 residues. V was trimmed by 0 bases and J by 7 bases, leaving 12 bases between them. CDR3: CASSQEGGYLGYTF. DNA of the CDR3: TGCGCCAGCAGCCAAGAAGGGGGGTATCTTGGCTACACCTTC.

The V and J genes are TRBV5-8 and TRBJ2-1, with D unresolved. Trimming left V 2 bases short and J 8 bases short, with 11 bases between. CDR1 and CDR2 (germline): SGHTS, YDEGEE. The CDR3 extends over 13 amino acids. The DNA of the CDR3 is TGTGCCAGCAGCTTTGATTTGGTTCATGAGCAGTTCTTC. Its translation is CASSFDLVHEQFF. Full variable domain (missing parts from reference TRBV5-8 and TRBJ2-1): EAGVTQSPTHLIKTRGQQATLRCSPISGHTSVYWYQQALGLGLQFLLWYDEGEERNRGNFPPRFSGRQFPNYSSELNVNALELEDSALYLCASSFDLVHEQFFGPGTRLTVL.

This chain uses TRBV11-2 with TRBJ2-5; D is perhaps TRBD2 (5 bases). From germline, CDR1 is SGHAT and CDR2 FQNNGV. CDR3 length: 13 amino acids. Trimming stripped 3 bases from V and 1 base from J, with 6 bases between. CDR3 amino acids: CASSFRGQETQYF. DNA of the CDR3: TGTGCCAGCAGCTTTCGGGGCCAAGAGACCCAGTACTTC.